The T cell receptor (beta chain) under discussion was sequenced for a study of T-cell memory formation after mild COVID-19. Turning to the study itself: TCR clusters mostly belonged to single donors. Whole-study results and caveats: The study found contracting CD4+ clones mainly in CM and EM and contracting CD8+ clones in EMRA.

A remark on this clonotype: Antigen unknown.

TCRdb reprocessed the 5' RACE reads with MiXCR, giving one entry per CDR3 protein. The sample holds fewer than 150,000 distinct CDR3 sequences, approximately 5.9% seen once. After removal of 6 bases from V and 3 bases from J, the junction contained 6 bases not matched to a gene. Germline V CDR1 and CDR2: SQVTM, ANQGSEA. The CDR3 loop spans 14 amino acids. This receptor was identified in an adult woman who had mild COVID-19 (a few samples of this study predate the infection). Cell type and time point are not known. This chain joins TRBV29-1 and TRBJ2-2; 8 bases map to TRBD1. Sequencing was done on a sample of PBMCs or a T cell subset sorted from them (not recorded which). The CDR3 region is CSVGQGRYTGELFF. The CDR3 coding sequence is TGCAGCGTCGGACAGGGCCGATACACCGGGGAGCTGTTTTTT.